These 17 T cell receptor beta chains were all obtained from the same sample, sequenced in a study of CD4+ T cells in melanoma. Clones were read by immunoSEQ multiplex PCR, and TCRdb kept only the in-frame ones, dropping some. This table has 45,000 or so clones, roughly nine tenths appearing once. The sample taken for sequencing was peripheral blood. Every receptor here comes from a human donor with melanoma.

This clone is a singleton in its sample. This chain joins TRBV25-1 and TRBJ1-6; 7 bases map to TRBD1. Germline V CDR1 and CDR2: MGHDK, SYGVNS. The CDR3 spans 15 residues. V shed 4 bases and J 7 bases; nucleotides not matched to a gene: 7. CDR3 nucleotides: TGTGCCAGCAGTGTGAGCAGGGGGGCCAATTCACCCCTCCACTTT. The encoded protein is CASSVSRGANSPLHF.

Only one count was recorded for this clone. The chain joins TRBV28 to TRBJ2-7; no definite D call. Germline V gene data show CDR1 as MDHEN and CDR2 as SYDVKM. The CDR3 is 13 amino acids. Trimming removed 3 bases at V and 3 bases at J, with 9 bases between. The CDR3 reads CASSFTRNYEQYF. The CDR3 DNA sequence: TGTGCCAGCAGTTTCACCAGAAACTACGAGCAGTACTTC.

The chain is built from TRBV27 and TRBJ1-2, with TRBD1 as a possible D gene (6 bases). The CDR3 length is 14 residues. V lost 3 bases and J 4 bases, leaving 12 bases between the germline ends. Germline CDR1 is MNHEY and CDR2 is SMNVEV (reference sequence). CDR3 DNA sequence: TGTGCCAGCAGTTTCCAGGGGCGCGGCTATGGCTACACCTTC. Translation: CASSFQGRGYGYTF.

The chain links TRBV5-1 to TRBJ2-1; D could derive from TRBD1 or TRBD2 (5 bases each). V shed 3 bases and J shed 4 bases, with 11 bases lying between them. The CDR3 has 14 residues. The germline V gene encodes CDR1 SGHRS and CDR2 YFSETQ. CDR3 coding DNA: TGCGCCAGCAGCTGGCCGGGACCATACAATGAGCAGTTCTTC. It specifies CASSWPGPYNEQFF.

The rearrangement joins TRBV11-2 to TRBJ2-7; D is unresolved. Germline V CDR1 and CDR2: SGHAT, FQNNGV. This CDR3 has 16 amino acids. V lost 1 base to trimming and J lost 5 bases, with 18 bases between them. The CDR3 region has the DNA TGTGCCAGCAGCTTAGTTGTAGGGTGGACCTCGGACGAGCAGTACTTC. Its protein is CASSLVVGWTSDEQYF. Full variable domain (missing parts from reference TRBV11-2 and TRBJ2-7): EAGVAQSPRYKIIEKRQSVAFWCNPISGHATLYWYQQILGQGPKLLIQFQNNGVVDDSQLPKDRFSAERLKGVDSTLKIQPAKLEDSAVYLCASSLVVGWTSDEQYFGPGTRLTVT.

This rearrangement joins TRBV9 to TRBJ1-1; D unclear. Germline-derived CDR1 and CDR2 are SGDLS and YYNGEE. CDR3 size: 16 residues. Trimming left V 4 bases short and J 0 bases short, with 16 bases between. The CDR3 region is CASSLLLSVLNTEAFF. In DNA form, the CDR3 reads TGTGCCAGCAGCCTCCTCCTCTCGGTACTGAACACTGAAGCTTTCTTT.

The chain has TRBV29-1 and TRBJ1-2; D is ambiguous. The CDR3 is 12 residues long. Germline loops: CDR1 SQVTM, CDR2 ANQGSEA. The ends were cut back, 4 bases at V and 7 bases at J, with 13 bases in the middle. The CDR3 coding sequence is TGCAGCGTTGCTCCGGGAACGGGTGGCTACACCTTC. It yields the protein CSVAPGTGGYTF.

The chain uses TRBV5-5 and TRBJ2-5; 12 bases fit TRBD2. CDR3 length equals 16 residues. Germline-derived CDR1 and CDR2 are SGHKS and YYEKEE (reference sequence). V lost 3 bases, J lost 7 bases, and 10 bases stayed unmatched. The CDR3 region is CASSSKLAGGLGTQYF. CDR3 sequence (DNA): TGTGCCAGCAGCTCGAAACTAGCGGGGGGACTTGGGACCCAGTACTTC.

This clone was detected a few times. The chain combines TRBV7-2 with TRBJ1-4; tentatively, D is TRBD1 (5 bases). Germline loops: CDR1 SGHTA, CDR2 FQGNSA. The CDR3 is 12 residues long. V lost 5 bases and J lost 8, with 9 bases in between. In DNA form, the CDR3 reads TGTGCCAGCAGCACCTACAGGGAAAAACTGTTTTTT. Translating gives CASSTYREKLFF.

This rearrangement joins TRBV30 to TRBJ2-2; TRBD2 matches 7 bases. J gave up 1 base and V 1 base, and 15 bases lay outside the gene matches. Germline assignment: CDR1 GTSNPN and CDR2 SVGIG (reference sequence). This CDR3 has 19 residues. DNA for the CDR3: TGTGCCTGGAGTGGGATAGTACTAGCGTGGGGGAAGAACACCGGGGAGCTGTTTTTT. Its translation: CAWSGIVLAWGKNTGELFF. The variable domain in full, completed from reference TRBV30 and TRBJ2-2, reads SQTIHQWPATLVQPVGSPLSLECTVEGTSNPNLYWYRQAAGRGLQLLFYSVGIGQISSEVPQNLSASRPQDRQFILSSKKLLLSDSGFYLCAWSGIVLAWGKNTGELFFGEGSRLTVL.

The chain has TRBV19 and TRBJ1-6; 11 bases align to TRBD1. This CDR3 comprises 16 residues. The V gene's germline CDR1 is LNHDA and CDR2 SQIVND (reference sequence). The V and J ends lost 2 bases and 6 bases, in that order; junction bases with no gene match: 3. The DNA of the CDR3 is TGTGCCAGTAGTATATACGGGACAGGGGGTAATTCACCCCTCCACTTT. It specifies CASSIYGTGGNSPLHF.

This clone was seen once. The J gene is TRBJ2-5, the V gene TRBV4-1, with 9 bases lining up with TRBD2. Looked up from germline, CDR1 is MGHRA and CDR2 is YSYEKL. V gave up 3 bases and J gave up 3 bases; unmatched junction bases: 8. This CDR3 contains 16 residues. The CDR3 is CASSHPMTSGEETQYF. CDR3 DNA: TGCGCCAGCAGCCACCCCATGACTAGCGGTGAAGAGACCCAGTACTTC.

This clone was seen a handful of times. J is TRBJ1-2 and V is TRBV25-1; maybe TRBD1 (5 bases). The CDR3 contains 13 residues. Germline CDR1 reads MGHDK; CDR2 reads SYGVNS. V was cut by 3 bases and J by 6 bases, with 11 bases left in between. The CDR3 spells CASSDWGPNGYTF. CDR3 DNA sequence: TGTGCCAGCAGTGACTGGGGCCCCAATGGCTACACCTTC.

This chain joins TRBV4-1 and TRBJ1-1; D is unclear. V lost 1 base and J 1 base, leaving 10 bases between the germline ends. Germline V gene lookup returns CDR1 MGHRA and CDR2 YSYEKL. The CDR3 totals 15 residues. CDR3 region: CASSQGGFRNTEAFF. The CDR3 coding sequence is TGCGCCAGCAGCCAAGGAGGGTTCCGGAACACTGAAGCTTTCTTT.

J is TRBJ2-3 and V is TRBV11-2, with TRBD2 matching over 12 bases. Trimming at V came to 5 bases and at J to 5 bases, leaving 8 bases not matched to a gene. There are 16 residues in the CDR3. The V gene's germline CDR1 is SGHAT and CDR2 FQNNGV. CDR3 residues: CASSRPVGLAGDTQYF. DNA for the CDR3: TGTGCCAGCAGCCGCCCCGTGGGACTAGCGGGAGATACGCAGTATTTT.

The chain recombines TRBV28 with TRBJ1-2, with TRBD1 identical over 8 bases. The CDR3 is 14 residues long. V shed 5 bases and J 4 bases; nucleotides not matched to a gene: 6. The V gene's germline CDR1 is MDHEN and CDR2 SYDVKM. The CDR3 sequence: CASSLLGQGYGYTF. The CDR3 nucleotides read TGTGCCAGCAGTCTCCTCGGACAGGGCTATGGCTACACCTTC.

This rearrangement joins TRBV28 to TRBJ2-2; no firm D call. Looked up from germline, CDR1 is MDHEN and CDR2 is SYDVKM. Trimming stripped 4 bases from V and 11 bases from J, with 11 bases between. The CDR3 runs 12 residues. The CDR3 spells CASSSRPEELFF. The CDR3 DNA reads TGTGCCAGCAGTTCACGTCCGGAAGAGCTGTTTTTT.